This entry features one T cell receptor (beta chain) sequence. What it binds is not known. The sample is drawn from a study of OX40 agonist ivuxolimab in advanced cancers. Study-level information: Patients took ivuxolimab, an agonistic anti-OX40 (CD134) antibody. A mean age of roughly 62 years, range about 20 to 79, was recorded, and approximately 80% were male. General observations from the study: Mean expanded clone counts were higher in CD8+ than CD4+ T cells.

This CDR3 is built from 12 residues. V was clipped by 4 bases and J by 3 bases, with 6 bases between them. Germline CDR1 and CDR2: SNHLY and FYNNEI. Measured with immunoSEQ multiplex PCR; TCRdb has only the in-frame clones, and not every one. The sample has roughly 92,000 clones; around 91% are singletons. The origin of this receptor is an adult with an advanced solid tumor such as melanoma, head and neck, liver or kidney cancer. This specimen consisted of CD4+ or CD8+ T cells sorted from blood, obtained in a trial of the OX40 agonist ivuxolimab. The chain combines TRBV2 with TRBJ1-2; D uncertain. The CDR3 reads CASSANYYGYTF. The CDR3 DNA reads TGTGCCAGCAGTGCTAATTACTATGGCTACACCTTC.